What follows describes a single TCR beta chain. The sample is drawn from a study of blood T cell repertoires in COVID-19. The data were produced by immunoSEQ multiplex PCR, yet TCRdb's version contains in-frame clones alone and is incomplete. The data show a few hundred thousand clones, roughly 90% seen once. With 4 bases removed from V and 4 bases from J, the gap between germline ends came to 13 bases. The CDR3 totals 14 residues. CDR1 LNHDA and CDR2 SQIVND come from the germline V gene (reference sequence). The clonotype originates from a woman aged 30 to 39 with COVID-19, enrolled during active disease. The rearrangement joins TRBV19 to TRBJ1-2; no clear D. Sequenced sample: peripheral blood. This CDR3 reads CASSKVERGYGYTF. The CDR3 nucleotides are TGTGCCAGTAGTAAAGTTGAACGGGGCTATGGCTACACCTTC.